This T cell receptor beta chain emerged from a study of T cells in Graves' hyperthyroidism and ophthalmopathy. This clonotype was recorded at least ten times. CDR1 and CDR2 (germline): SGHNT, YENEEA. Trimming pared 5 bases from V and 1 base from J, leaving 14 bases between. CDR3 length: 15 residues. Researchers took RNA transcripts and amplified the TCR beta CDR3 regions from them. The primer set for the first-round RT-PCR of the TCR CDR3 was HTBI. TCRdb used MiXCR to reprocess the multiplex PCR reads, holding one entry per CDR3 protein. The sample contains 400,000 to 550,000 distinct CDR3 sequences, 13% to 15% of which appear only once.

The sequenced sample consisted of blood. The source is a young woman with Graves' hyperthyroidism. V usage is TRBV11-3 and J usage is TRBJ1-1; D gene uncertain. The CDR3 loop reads CASSEPRRRNTEAFF. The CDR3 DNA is TGTGCCAGCAGCGAACCTAGGAGGAGGAACACTGAAGCTTTCTTT.